Listed below are T cell receptor beta chains from one sample, sequenced in a study of blood T cell repertoires in COVID-19. TCRdb keeps only in-frame clones here, not all; method: immunoSEQ multiplex PCR. This table has over 150,000 clones, 65% to 85% appearing once. The sequenced material came from PBMCs or T cells enriched from blood (not recorded which). These receptor sequences come from a man aged 35 to 55 who had recovered from COVID-19. CDR3s include the opening cysteine and the closing phenylalanine or tryptophan. The order of the fields is J gene, clone size, V gene, D gene, CDR3 protein, CDR3 DNA. A D gene is named only where the DNA matches it firmly. Clone size is stated in some rows and not others, as once, few, many or a class when expanded.

J: TRBJ2-2; size: .; V: TRBV9; D: TRBD1; CDR3: CASSGQRDRGYTGELFF; DNA: TGTGCCAGCAGTGGACAGAGGGACAGGGGGTACACCGGGGAGCTGTTTTTT
J: TRBJ1-3; size: .; V: TRBV19; D: .; CDR3: CASSYRPLPGNTIYF; DNA: TGTGCCAGTAGTTACAGGCCCTTACCTGGAAACACCATATATTTT
J: TRBJ2-1; size: .; V: TRBV7-9; D: TRBD2; CDR3: CASSSRLAGGLSGEQFF; DNA: TGTGCCAGCAGCTCCAGACTAGCGGGGGGCTTGAGCGGTGAGCAGTTCTTC
J: TRBJ1-1; size: .; V: TRBV6-6; D: TRBD1; CDR3: CASSYRRGEAEAFF; DNA: TGTGCCAGCAGTTACCGCAGGGGGGAAGCTGAAGCTTTCTTT
J: TRBJ1-5; size: .; V: TRBV2; D: TRBD1; CDR3: CASSGLPMGQSYSNQPQHF; DNA: TGTGCCAGCAGTGGCCTCCCCATGGGACAGAGCTATAGCAATCAGCCCCAGCATTTT
J: TRBJ1-4; size: .; V: TRBV2; D: TRBD1; CDR3: CASSGTQGNEKLFF; DNA: TGTGCCAGCAGTGGGACACAGGGGAATGAAAAACTGTTTTTT
J: TRBJ1-5; size: .; V: TRBV30; D: .; CDR3: CAWSVLSANNQPQHF; DNA: TGTGCCTGGAGTGTACTGTCCGCCAACAATCAGCCCCAGCATTTT
J: TRBJ2-3; size: few; V: TRBV5-6; D: TRBD1; CDR3: CASSWGTVATDTQYF; DNA: TGTGCCAGCAGCTGGGGGACAGTAGCCACAGATACGCAGTATTTT
J: TRBJ2-2; size: .; V: TRBV4-2; D: TRBD1; CDR3: CASSPDRALQGLGELFF; DNA: TGTGCCAGCAGCCCCGACAGGGCCTTGCAAGGACTCGGGGAGCTGTTTTTT
J: TRBJ1-1; size: .; V: TRBV28; D: TRBD1; CDR3: CASSFPRQGTEAFF; DNA: TGTGCCAGCAGTTTTCCGAGACAGGGAACTGAAGCTTTCTTT
J: TRBJ1-6; size: .; V: TRBV7-9; D: .; CDR3: CASSEDSGSYNSPLHF; DNA: TGTGCCAGCAGCGAGGACAGCGGCTCCTATAATTCACCCCTCCACTTT
J: TRBJ1-1; size: few; V: TRBV2; D: .; CDR3: CASSERGGNTEAFF; DNA: TGTGCCAGCAGTGAAAGAGGGGGGAACACTGAAGCTTTCTTT
J: TRBJ2-2; size: .; V: TRBV2; D: .; CDR3: CASSEARTVRTGELFF; DNA: TGTGCCAGCAGTGAAGCGCGGACAGTTCGAACCGGGGAGCTGTTTTTT
J: TRBJ1-2; size: few; V: TRBV2; D: .; CDR3: CASNRQTGRGYGYTF; DNA: TGTGCCAGCAACCGACAAACAGGGAGAGGGTATGGCTACACCTTC
J: TRBJ1-6; size: few; V: TRBV5-8; D: .; CDR3: CASRITGGEYSPLHF; DNA: TGTGCCAGCAGGATTACAGGAGGGGAGTACTCACCCCTCCACTTT
J: TRBJ2-2; size: few; V: TRBV7-7; D: .; CDR3: CASSLAPSTGELFF; DNA: TGTGCTAGCAGCTTGGCCCCCTCTACCGGGGAGCTGTTTTTT
J: TRBJ2-5; size: .; V: TRBV9; D: .; CDR3: CASSVGQRTEETQYF; DNA: TGTGCCAGCAGCGTAGGACAAAGGACAGAGGAGACCCAGTACTTC
J: TRBJ1-2; size: .; V: TRBV7-9; D: TRBD1; CDR3: CASSWGDRATYGYTF; DNA: TGTGCCAGCAGCTGGGGGGACAGAGCTACGTATGGCTACACCTTC
J: TRBJ1-1; size: .; V: TRBV19; D: .; CDR3: CASSRGVNTEAFF; DNA: TGTGCCAGTAGTAGAGGAGTGAACACTGAAGCTTTCTTT
J: TRBJ2-1; size: once; V: TRBV4-2; D: .; CDR3: CASSQDLGGGDPSSYNEQFF; DNA: TGTGCCAGCAGCCAAGATCTTGGCGGGGGCGATCCGAGCTCCTACAATGAGCAGTTCTTC